This T cell receptor beta chain was documented in a study of OX40 agonist ivuxolimab in advanced cancers. In the study overall: Three dose-escalation patients had partial responses: one with hepatocellular carcinoma and two with cutaneous melanoma.

Generated by immunoSEQ multiplex PCR, the TCRdb table keeps only in-frame clones and is missing some. The sample carries 65,000 or so clones, around 84% recorded once. The CDR3 length is 13 residues. Germline CDR1 GTSNPN, CDR2 SVGIG (reference sequence). Trimming took off 2 bases at V and 0 bases at J, with 7 bases between the two ends. The rearrangement links TRBV30 to TRBJ1-1; a possible D gene is TRBD1 (5 bases). The sequence was collected from an adult with an advanced solid tumor such as melanoma, head and neck, liver or kidney cancer. The source was CD4+ or CD8+ T cells sorted from blood, collected in a trial of the OX40 agonist ivuxolimab. For the CDR3, the DNA is TGTGCCTGGAGTAAGGGGATGAACACTGAAGCTTTCTTT. Translated: CAWSKGMNTEAFF.